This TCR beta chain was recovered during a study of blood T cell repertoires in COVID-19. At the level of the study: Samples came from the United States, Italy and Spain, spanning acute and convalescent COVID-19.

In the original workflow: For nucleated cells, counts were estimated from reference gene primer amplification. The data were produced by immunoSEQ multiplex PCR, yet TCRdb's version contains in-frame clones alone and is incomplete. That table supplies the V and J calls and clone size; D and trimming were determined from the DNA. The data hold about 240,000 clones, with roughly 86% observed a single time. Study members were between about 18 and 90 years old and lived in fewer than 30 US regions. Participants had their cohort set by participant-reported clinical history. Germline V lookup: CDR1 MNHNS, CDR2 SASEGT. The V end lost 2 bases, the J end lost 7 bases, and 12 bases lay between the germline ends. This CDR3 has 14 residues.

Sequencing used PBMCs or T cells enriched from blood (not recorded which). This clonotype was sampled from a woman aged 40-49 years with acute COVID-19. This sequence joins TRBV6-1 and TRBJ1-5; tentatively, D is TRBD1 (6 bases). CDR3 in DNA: TGTGCCAGCAGTGAAACCGAACAGGGACAGCCCCAGCATTTT. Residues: CASSETEQGQPQHF.